The 10 T cell receptor beta chains in this list originate from one sample, sequenced in a study of blood T cell repertoires in COVID-19. Data came from immunoSEQ multiplex PCR; TCRdb stores just in-frame clones and leaves some out. The table records around 110,000 clones, approximately 82% of them present only once. Sequencing used peripheral blood. These receptors were collected from a man between 65 and 79 years old with active or convalescent COVID-19.

V gene TRBV7-9 combines with J gene TRBJ1-2; TRBD1 aligns across 7 bases. Germline V gene data show CDR1 as SEHNR and CDR2 as FQNEAQ (reference sequence). The junction had 7 bases not matched to a gene; V was cut back by 5 bases and J by 4 bases. The CDR3 contains 14 residues. The CDR3 protein is CASSRNRDSYGYTF. CDR3 sequence (DNA): TGTGCCAGCAGCAGAAACCGGGACAGCTATGGCTACACCTTC.

This sequence joins TRBV6-2 or TRBV6-3 and TRBJ2-4, with 12 bases aligning to TRBD2. The V and J ends lost 1 base and 7 bases, in that order; junction bases with no gene match: 5. CDR1 and CDR2 from the germline V gene are MNHEY and SVGEGT. This CDR3 has 16 amino acids. CDR3: CASSYFRLAGVNIQYF. Written as DNA, the CDR3 is TGTGCCAGCAGTTACTTCCGACTAGCGGGAGTGAACATTCAGTACTTC.

V usage is TRBV5-8 and J usage is TRBJ2-7; 8 bases map to TRBD1. The CDR3 is 17 residues long. V shed 1 base, J shed 1 base, and the junction held 10 bases outside the gene matches. Germline V gene sequence: CDR1 SGHTS, CDR2 YDEGEE. CDR3 nucleotide sequence: TGTGCCAGCAGCTTGTCATCCGACAGGGGCAAGTCCTACGAGCAGTACTTC. Translation gives CASSLSSDRGKSYEQYF.

J is TRBJ1-1 and V is TRBV7-2, with a possible D match to TRBD1 (6 bases). The germline gives CDR1 SGHTA, CDR2 FQGNSA. The ends were cut back, 0 bases at V and 10 bases at J, with 15 bases in the middle. There are 14 residues in the CDR3. As DNA, the CDR3 is TGTGCCAGCAGCTTAGCGGACAGTGGGGGAAGAGCTTTCTTT. This codes for CASSLADSGGRAFF.

The chain couples TRBV28 to TRBJ2-3; no clear D. Germline V lookup: CDR1 MDHEN, CDR2 SYDVKM. The CDR3 loop spans 13 amino acids. Trimming stripped 3 bases from V and 5 bases from J, with 9 bases between. CDR3 bases: TGTGCCAGCAGTTTTGGCGGTCAAGATACGCAGTATTTT. This encodes CASSFGGQDTQYF.

The table lists this clone with a count of one. The chain combines TRBV18 with TRBJ1-1; 7 nucleotides agree with TRBD1. Germline V lookup: CDR1 KGHSH, CDR2 LQKENI. With V trimmed by 6 bases and J by 1 base, 5 bases remained unmatched. The CDR3 is 14 amino acids. The CDR3 sequence: CASSEGASNTEAFF. In nucleotides, the CDR3 is TGTGCCAGCTCTGAGGGGGCCTCGAACACTGAAGCTTTCTTT.

V and J are TRBV5-1 and TRBJ1-6; D call uncertain. The CDR3 consists of 15 residues. Germline V gene sequence: CDR1 SGHRS, CDR2 YFSETQ. Trimming pared 2 bases from V and 7 bases from J, leaving 13 bases between. CDR3 DNA sequence: TGCGCCAGCAGCTTACTGGGAGGTGGGAATTCACCCCTCCACTTT. It codes for CASSLLGGGNSPLHF.

This clone appeared a few times. Written as DNA, the CDR3 is TGCAGCGTTGAACCCCGGACAGGGGGCATCGATGAGCAGTTCTTC. Encoded protein: CSVEPRTGGIDEQFF. The chain recombines TRBV29-1 with TRBJ2-1; 11 bases align to TRBD1. With 2 bases clipped from V and 8 bases from J, the junction kept 8 bases outside the gene matches. This CDR3 region has 15 residues. Germline V gene sequence: CDR1 SQVTM, CDR2 ANQGSEA.

This clone came up once. The CDR3 nucleotides are TGCGCCAGCAGCTTGGACCCGGGGGTGAACACTGAAGCTTTCTTT. It encodes CASSLDPGVNTEAFF. J is TRBJ1-1 and V is TRBV5-1, with D tentatively TRBD1 (5 bases). This CDR3 comprises 15 residues. Germline V CDR1 and CDR2: SGHRS, YFSETQ. Trimming removed 0 bases at V and 0 bases at J, with 9 bases between.

The V gene is TRBV9, the J gene TRBJ2-7, with 9 bases identical to TRBD2. This CDR3 is 14 amino acids long. V lost 4 bases, J lost 6 bases, and 8 bases stayed unmatched. Germline V lookup: CDR1 SGDLS, CDR2 YYNGEE. The CDR3: CASSKAGGQGEQYF. The CDR3 DNA sequence: TGTGCCAGCAGCAAAGCGGGGGGCCAGGGCGAGCAGTACTTC.